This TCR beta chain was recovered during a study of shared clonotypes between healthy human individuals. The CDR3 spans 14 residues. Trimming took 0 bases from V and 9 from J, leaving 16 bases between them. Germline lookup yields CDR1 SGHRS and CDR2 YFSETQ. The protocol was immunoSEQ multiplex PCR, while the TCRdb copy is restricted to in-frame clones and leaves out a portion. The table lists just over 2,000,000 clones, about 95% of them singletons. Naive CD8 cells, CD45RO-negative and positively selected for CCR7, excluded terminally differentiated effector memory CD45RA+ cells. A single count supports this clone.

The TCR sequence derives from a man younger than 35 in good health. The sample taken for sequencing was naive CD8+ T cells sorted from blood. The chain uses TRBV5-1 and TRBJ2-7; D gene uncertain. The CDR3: CASSLDMTPVGQYF. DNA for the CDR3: TGCGCCAGCAGCTTGGACATGACCCCAGTCGGGCAGTACTTC.